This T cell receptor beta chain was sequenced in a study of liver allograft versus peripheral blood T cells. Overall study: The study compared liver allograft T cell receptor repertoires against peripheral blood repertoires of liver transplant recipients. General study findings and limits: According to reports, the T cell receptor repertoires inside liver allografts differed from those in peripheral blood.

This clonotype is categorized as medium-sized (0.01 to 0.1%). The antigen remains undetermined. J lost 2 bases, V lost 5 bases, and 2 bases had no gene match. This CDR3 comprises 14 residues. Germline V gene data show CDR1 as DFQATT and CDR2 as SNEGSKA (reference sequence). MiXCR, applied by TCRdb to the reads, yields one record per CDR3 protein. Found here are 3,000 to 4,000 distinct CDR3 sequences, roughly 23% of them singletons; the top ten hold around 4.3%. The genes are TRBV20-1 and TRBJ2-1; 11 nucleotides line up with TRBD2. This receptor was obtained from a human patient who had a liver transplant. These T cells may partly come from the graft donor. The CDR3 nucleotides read TGCAGTGCTCCGACTAGCGGGGCCTACAATGAGCAGTTCTTC. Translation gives CSAPTSGAYNEQFF.